This T cell receptor beta chain emerged from a study of naive and memory T cell subsets. Both TRBC1 and TRBC2 were covered by a beta constant-region primer of two equimolar oligonucleotides. Four rounds of PCR amplified the ligated cDNA using nested alpha and beta constant-region primers plus SP2. Using its own MiXCR run on the UMI-ligation and nested PCR reads, TCRdb lists one record per CDR3 protein. The repertoire includes around 17,000 distinct CDR3 sequences, 8% to 9.5% of them detected once, and roughly 24% sits in the top ten. This clonotype has at least ten counts. Germline loops: CDR1 MNHEY, CDR2 SVGEGT. V shed 8 bases, J shed 6 bases, and the junction held 11 bases outside the gene matches. There are 15 residues in the CDR3.

The V call is TRBV6-2 or TRBV6-3, the J call TRBJ2-1; TRBD2 matches 9 bases. The origin of this receptor is a human donor in good health. Sequencing used central memory CD8+ T cells from blood. CDR3 in amino acids: CASSAGLAGSNEQFF. As DNA, the CDR3 is TGTGCCAGCTCGGCGGGGCTAGCGGGATCCAATGAGCAGTTCTTC.